Below, 30 T cell receptor beta chains from the same sample are listed, as sequenced in a study of blood T cell repertoires in COVID-19. Assay: immunoSEQ multiplex PCR; the TCRdb copy retains only in-frame clones and omits some. The profile shows about 140,000 clones, around 90% of them singletons. Sequencing used peripheral blood. These receptor sequences come from a human donor with COVID-19, enrolled during active disease. The donor label of this sample is uncertain.

Turning to this clone: Other DNA sequences in the same sample also yield this CDR3. The chain uses TRBV5-1 and TRBJ1-3; D unresolved. The length of the CDR3 is 13 residues. In germline, CDR1 is SGHRS, CDR2 YFSETQ. The V gene lost 7 bases and the J gene lost 0 bases, with 8 bases spanning the gap. The CDR3 sequence is CASSRSSGNTIYF. CDR3 DNA: TGCGCCAGCTCCCGGAGCTCTGGAAACACCATATATTTT.

The sample holds a few counts of this clone. The chain carries TRBV3-1 (or the pseudogene TRBV3-2) and TRBJ1-3; 7 nucleotides line up with TRBD1. Germline V lookup: CDR1 LGHDT, CDR2 YNNKEL (reference sequence). Unmatched junction bases numbered 3, after V lost 4 bases and J lost 9 bases. The CDR3 is made up of 12 amino acids. CDR3 nucleotides: TGTGCCAGCAGCCGACAGGGCCCCACCATATATTTT. Translation gives CASSRQGPTIYF.

The J gene is TRBJ1-2, the V gene TRBV29-1, with 7 bases aligning to TRBD1. This CDR3 spans 14 amino acids. Per germline, CDR1 SQVTM and CDR2 ANQGSEA. V lost 1 base to trimming and J lost 4 bases; unmatched junction nucleotides: 6. The CDR3 DNA reads as TGCAGCGTTGAAGGGCAGGGGGACTCCTATGGCTACACCTTC. It specifies CSVEGQGDSYGYTF.

The V and J genes are TRBV30 and TRBJ1-6; no definite D call. CDR3 length equals 13 residues. The germline V gene has CDR1 GTSNPN and CDR2 SVGIG (reference sequence). V was clipped by 0 bases and J by 6 bases, with 6 bases between them. The CDR3 nucleotides are TGTGCCTGGAGTGTAACAGCTAATTCACCCCTCCACTTT. Its translation is CAWSVTANSPLHF.

The V and J genes are TRBV2 and TRBJ2-3, with TRBD2 matching over 13 bases. Germline trimming cut 7 bases from V and 2 bases from J; bases unmatched to any gene: 9. Per the germline V gene, CDR1 is SNHLY and CDR2 is FYNNEI. The CDR3 has 17 residues. The CDR3 sequence: CASKRTSGGRATDTQYF. CDR3 nucleotide sequence: TGTGCCAGCAAGAGGACTAGCGGGGGTAGGGCCACAGATACGCAGTATTTT.

The chain joins TRBV11-1 to TRBJ2-7; D is unclear. Germline V gene lookup returns CDR1 SGHAT and CDR2 FQDESV (reference sequence). The CDR3 loop spans 14 amino acids. With 5 bases removed from V and 4 bases from J, the gap between germline ends came to 15 bases. For the CDR3, the DNA is TGTGCCAGCAGCCTAACCCCTGGGCCGTACGAGCAGTACTTC. It codes for CASSLTPGPYEQYF. Full variable domain (missing parts from reference TRBV11-1 and TRBJ2-7): EAEVAQSPRYKITEKSQAVAFWCDPISGHATLYWYRQILGQGPELLVQFQDESVVDDSQLPKDRFSAERLKGVDSTLKIQPAELGDSAMYLCASSLTPGPYEQYFGPGTRLTVT.

This chain joins TRBV5-1 and TRBJ1-4; 8 bases match TRBD1. Germline assignment: CDR1 SGHRS and CDR2 YFSETQ. This CDR3 is built from 15 residues. V shed 4 bases, J shed 5 bases, and the junction held 7 bases outside the gene matches. The CDR3 coding sequence is TGCGCCAGCAGCGAGGCCGGGACAGGAAATGAAAAACTGTTTTTT. Translation: CASSEAGTGNEKLFF.

In the case of this clone: One junction end disagrees with the germline gene, perhaps due to a read error. V usage is TRBV7-9 and J usage is TRBJ2-1, with 9 bases lining up with TRBD2. This CDR3 has 15 residues. CDR1 and CDR2 (germline): SEHNR, FQNEAQ (reference sequence). CDR3 sequence: CASRLAGDGYNEQFF. The CDR3 nucleotides are TGTGCCAGCAGATTAGCGGGAGATGGCTACAATGAGCAGTTCTTC.

This clone was counted once. The chain is built from TRBV2 and TRBJ1-5; D unclear. Trimming left V 7 bases short and J 1 base short, with 8 bases between. Looked up from germline, CDR1 is SNHLY and CDR2 is FYNNEI. CDR3 size: 13 residues. Here the CDR3 reads CASKYGSNQPQHF. The CDR3 nucleotides read TGTGCCAGCAAATACGGGAGCAATCAGCCCCAGCATTTT.

This clone has more than one count but fewer than ten. The rearrangement links TRBV11-2 to TRBJ1-1; TRBD1 matches 9 bases. The ends lost 6 bases at V and 6 bases at J; junction bases unmatched: 14. Germline V gives CDR1 SGHAT, CDR2 FQNNGV. The CDR3 consists of 16 residues. CDR3 residues: CASRPTTGGFKAEAFF. In DNA, the CDR3 is TGTGCCAGCAGACCCACGACAGGGGGTTTTAAGGCTGAAGCTTTCTTT.

This chain connects TRBV12-3 or TRBV12-4 to TRBJ2-5, with a possible D match to TRBD2 (5 bases). V dropped 5 bases and J dropped 5 bases, with 12 bases sitting between them. The length of the CDR3 is 13 residues. The CDR3, as DNA: TGTGCCAGCAGTCGAGGAGGTTGGGAGACCCAGTACTTC. Residues: CASSRGGWETQYF.

The chain links TRBV9 to TRBJ2-3, with D hard to call. The CDR3 is 15 amino acids. From germline, CDR1 is SGDLS and CDR2 YYNGEE. V was cut by 0 bases and J by 6 bases, with 14 bases left in between. The CDR3 DNA reads as TGTGCCAGCAGCGTAGGTAATAGAAGCCCCGATACGCAGTATTTT. It is translated as CASSVGNRSPDTQYF.

Only one count was recorded for this clone. V gene TRBV10-1 combines with J gene TRBJ1-6, with D unclear. Germline V gene lookup returns CDR1 WNHNN and CDR2 SYGVQD (reference sequence). The CDR3 length is 13 residues. Trimming took 7 bases from V and 7 from J, leaving 11 bases between them. CDR3 sequence: CASTEGPNSPLHF. DNA for the CDR3: TGCGCCAGCACAGAGGGCCCAAATTCACCCCTCCACTTT.

V is TRBV2 and J is TRBJ1-5, with D uncertain. Germline lookup yields CDR1 SNHLY and CDR2 FYNNEI. V dropped 4 bases and J dropped 2 bases, with 12 bases sitting between them. This CDR3 is 15 amino acids long. The DNA of the CDR3 is TGTGCCAGCAGTGGCTTCTACAGCCGCAATCAGCCCCAGCATTTT. Amino acid sequence: CASSGFYSRNQPQHF. Full variable domain (rest looked up from reference TRBV2 and TRBJ1-5): EPEVTQTPSHQVTQMGQEVILRCVPISNHLYFYWYRQILGQKVEFLVSFYNNEISEKSEIFDDQFSVERPDGSNFTLKIRSTKLEDSAMYFCASSGFYSRNQPQHFGDGTRLSIL.

The genes are TRBV24-1 and TRBJ2-1; 8 bases are shared with TRBD1. Germline CDR1 is KGHDR and CDR2 is SFDVKD. This CDR3 is built from 16 residues. With V trimmed by 2 bases and J by 4 bases, 6 bases remained unmatched. In nucleotides, the CDR3 is TGTGCCACCAGTGATTCCGACAGGGGTGAATACAATGAGCAGTTCTTC. Translated: CATSDSDRGEYNEQFF.

This sequence joins TRBV12-3 or TRBV12-4 and TRBJ1-2; the D gene is possibly TRBD1 (5 bases). The CDR3 length is 12 residues. With 7 bases removed from V and 7 bases from J, the gap between germline ends came to 13 bases. CDR3 protein: CASTGWGGGYTF. The CDR3, as DNA: TGTGCCAGCACCGGTTGGGGGGGTGGCTACACCTTC.

This chain connects TRBV29-1 to TRBJ1-6; 8 nucleotides align to TRBD1. With 7 bases clipped from V and 10 bases from J, the junction kept 9 bases outside the gene matches. CDR1 and CDR2 from the germline V gene are SQVTM and ANQGSEA. The CDR3 is made up of 13 amino acids. The CDR3 loop reads CSAPRGLESPLHF. CDR3 nucleotides: TGCAGCGCCCCCAGGGGGCTAGAGTCACCCCTCCACTTT. The entire variable domain, with the rest obtained from reference TRBV29-1 and TRBJ1-6, is as follows: SAVISQKPSRDICQRGTSLTIQCQVDSQVTMMFWYRQQPGQSLTLIATANQGSEATYESGFVIDKFPISRPNLTFSTLTVSNMSPEDSSIYLCSAPRGLESPLHFGNGTRLTVT.

The chain has TRBV12-3 or TRBV12-4 and TRBJ1-1, with a possible D match to TRBD1 (5 bases). Between the trimmed V and J ends, which lost 6 bases and 1 base, there was a span of 9 bases. This CDR3 comprises 13 residues. This CDR3 is CASRLTGNTEAFF. For the CDR3, the DNA is TGTGCCAGCAGGCTTACAGGGAACACTGAAGCTTTCTTT.

V gene TRBV7-9 combines with J gene TRBJ1-4; 7 nucleotides match TRBD1. Germline lookup yields CDR1 SEHNR and CDR2 FQNEAQ (reference sequence). The J segment lost 5 bases and the V segment lost 5 bases, leaving 11 bases of the junction unmatched. The CDR3 contains 16 residues. As DNA, the CDR3 is TGTGCCAGCAGCCGCGATACGGGACAGCGGAATGAAAAACTGTTTTTT. Translating it yields CASSRDTGQRNEKLFF.

The chain uses TRBV2 and TRBJ1-1; no clear D. The CDR3 loop spans 14 amino acids. Germline V gene sequence: CDR1 SNHLY, CDR2 FYNNEI. Trimming cost V 3 bases and J 2 bases, with 10 bases left between them. The CDR3 here is CASSDRSFNTEAFF. The DNA for the CDR3 is TGTGCCAGCAGTGATCGGAGTTTTAACACTGAAGCTTTCTTT.

The chain links TRBV2 to TRBJ2-1; 9 positions agree with TRBD2. CDR3 size: 16 residues. V was pared by 1 base and J by 6 bases, with 7 bases of the junction left unmatched. The germline CDR1 and CDR2 sequences are SNHLY and FYNNEI. CDR3 nucleotides: TGTGCCAGCAGTGAAGTGTGGGGACTAGCCCTCAATGAGCAGTTCTTC. Protein product: CASSEVWGLALNEQFF.

The V gene is TRBV6-5, the J gene TRBJ2-7, with a tentative D call TRBD2 (5 bases). Per germline, CDR1 MNHEY and CDR2 SVGAGI. The CDR3 covers 14 residues. The V and J ends lost 0 bases and 5 bases respectively, with 11 bases between them. The CDR3 reads CASSYSATTNEQYF. CDR3 DNA sequence: TGTGCCAGCAGTTACTCCGCGACTACCAACGAGCAGTACTTC.

V usage is TRBV20-1 and J usage is TRBJ1-2; D gene unclear. Germline CDR1 reads DFQATT; CDR2 reads SNEGSKA (reference sequence). The CDR3 is 11 residues long. The V gene lost 6 bases and the J gene lost 8 bases, with 13 bases spanning the gap. The chain's CDR3 is CSAPDWLGYTF. For the CDR3, the DNA is TGCAGTGCCCCCGACTGGCTCGGCTACACCTTC.

The rearrangement joins TRBV11-2 to TRBJ2-3, with D perhaps matching TRBD2 (5 bases). Trimming left V 2 bases short and J 0 bases short, with 12 bases between. The CDR3 runs 16 residues. The germline CDR1 and CDR2 sequences are SGHAT and FQNNGV. The CDR3 DNA reads as TGTGCCAGCAGCTTATTTGGCGGGCAAAGCACAGATACGCAGTATTTT. Its protein is CASSLFGGQSTDTQYF.

This chain uses TRBV7-3 with TRBJ1-2, with 10 bases aligning to TRBD1. CDR3 length: 13 amino acids. Trimming removed 5 bases from V and 4 bases from J; junction bases left unmatched: 1. Germline lookup yields CDR1 SGHTA and CDR2 FQGTGA. The CDR3 spells CASSRDRGYGYTF. In DNA, the CDR3 is TGTGCCAGCAGCCGGGACAGGGGCTATGGCTACACCTTC.

The chain combines TRBV19 with TRBJ1-1; 7 positions agree with TRBD1. This CDR3 region has 13 residues. Germline lookup yields CDR1 LNHDA and CDR2 SQIVND (reference sequence). V dropped 8 bases and J dropped 5; count of bases not matched to a gene: 8. CDR3 in DNA: TGTGCCAGTTCGGGCAGGGGGAGGACTGAAGCTTTCTTT. Translating it yields CASSGRGRTEAFF. Based on the CDR3 plus reference TRBV19 and TRBJ1-1, the full variable domain is DGGITQSPKYLFRKEGQNVTLSCEQNLNHDAMYWYRQDPGQGLRLIYYSQIVNDFQKGDIAEGYSVSREKKESFPLTVTSAQKNPTAFYLCASSGRGRTEAFFGQGTRLTVV.

V gene TRBV10-3 combines with J gene TRBJ1-5; D is uncertain. V lost 10 bases and J 3 bases, leaving 10 bases between the germline ends. CDR1 and CDR2 from the germline V gene are ENHRY and SYGVKD. This CDR3 comprises 12 residues. CDR3 nucleotide sequence: TGTGCCACCCAGCAGGACAATCAGCCCCAGCATTTT. Its translation is CATQQDNQPQHF.

This chain connects TRBV6-5 to TRBJ1-6, with a possible D match to TRBD1 (6 bases). The CDR3 covers 13 residues. The germline V gene encodes CDR1 MNHEY and CDR2 SVGAGI. V was clipped by 11 bases and J by 6 bases, with 14 bases between them. The CDR3 sequence is CASARGSNSPLHF. The CDR3 DNA sequence: TGTGCCTCCGCGAGGGGGAGTAATTCACCCCTCCACTTT.

The V gene is TRBV5-1, the J gene TRBJ2-5; TRBD1 matches at 9 bases. The CDR3 extends over 15 amino acids. With V trimmed by 4 bases and J by 5 bases, 9 bases remained unmatched. Per germline, CDR1 SGHRS and CDR2 YFSETQ. The CDR3 protein is CASSARDREGETQYF. As DNA, the CDR3 is TGCGCCAGCAGCGCCCGGGACAGGGAGGGCGAGACCCAGTACTTC.

The rearrangement links TRBV15 to TRBJ2-7; perhaps TRBD1 as D (6 bases). V was shortened by 3 bases and J by 7 bases, with 19 bases between the two germline ends. The CDR3 extends over 15 amino acids. CDR1 and CDR2 (germline): LNHNV, YYDKDF (reference sequence). In DNA form, the CDR3 reads TGTGCCACCAGCAGCCGACAGGCCGGTTTATGGGAGCAGTACTTC. Amino acids: CATSSRQAGLWEQYF.